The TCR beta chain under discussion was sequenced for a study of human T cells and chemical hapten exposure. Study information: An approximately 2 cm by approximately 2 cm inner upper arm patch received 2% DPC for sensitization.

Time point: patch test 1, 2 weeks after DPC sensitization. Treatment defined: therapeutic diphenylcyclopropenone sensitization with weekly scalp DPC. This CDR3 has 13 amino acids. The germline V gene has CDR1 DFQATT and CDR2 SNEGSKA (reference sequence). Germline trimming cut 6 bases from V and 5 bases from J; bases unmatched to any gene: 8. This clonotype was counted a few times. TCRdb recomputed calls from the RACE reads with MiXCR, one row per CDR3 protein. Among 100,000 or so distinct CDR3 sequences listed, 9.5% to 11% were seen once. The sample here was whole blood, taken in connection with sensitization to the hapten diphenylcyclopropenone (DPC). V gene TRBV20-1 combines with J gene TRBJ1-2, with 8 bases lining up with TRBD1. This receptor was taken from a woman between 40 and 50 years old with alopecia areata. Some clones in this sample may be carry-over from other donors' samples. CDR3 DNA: TGCAGTGCGAGGACAGGGTTTGGGTATGGCTACACCTTC. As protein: CSARTGFGYGYTF.